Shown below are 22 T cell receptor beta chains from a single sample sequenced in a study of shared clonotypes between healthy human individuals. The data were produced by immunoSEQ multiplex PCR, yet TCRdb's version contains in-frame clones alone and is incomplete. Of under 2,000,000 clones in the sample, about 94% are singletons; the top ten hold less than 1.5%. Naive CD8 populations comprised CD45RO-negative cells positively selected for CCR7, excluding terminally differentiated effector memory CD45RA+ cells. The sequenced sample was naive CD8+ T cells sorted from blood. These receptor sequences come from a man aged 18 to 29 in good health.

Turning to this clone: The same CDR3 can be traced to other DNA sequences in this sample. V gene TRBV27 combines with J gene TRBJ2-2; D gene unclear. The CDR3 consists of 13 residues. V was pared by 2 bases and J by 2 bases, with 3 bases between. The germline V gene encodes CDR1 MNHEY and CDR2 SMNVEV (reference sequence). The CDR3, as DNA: TGTGCCAGCAGTTTAAGTAACACCGGGGAGCTGTTTTTT. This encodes CASSLSNTGELFF.

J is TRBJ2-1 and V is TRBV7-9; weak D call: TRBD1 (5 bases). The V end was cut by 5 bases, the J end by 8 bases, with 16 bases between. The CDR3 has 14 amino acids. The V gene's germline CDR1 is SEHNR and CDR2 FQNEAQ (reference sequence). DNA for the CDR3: TGTGCCAGCAGCCCAGTCCAGGGTGGCGATGAGCAGTTCTTC. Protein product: CASSPVQGGDEQFF.

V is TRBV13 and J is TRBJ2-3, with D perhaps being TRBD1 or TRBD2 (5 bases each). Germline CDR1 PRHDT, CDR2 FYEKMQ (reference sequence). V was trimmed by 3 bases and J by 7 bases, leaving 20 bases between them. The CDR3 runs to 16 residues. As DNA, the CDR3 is TGTGCCAGCAGCTTCACCAGTGGGGGTACGATGCATACGCAGTATTTT. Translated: CASSFTSGGTMHTQYF.

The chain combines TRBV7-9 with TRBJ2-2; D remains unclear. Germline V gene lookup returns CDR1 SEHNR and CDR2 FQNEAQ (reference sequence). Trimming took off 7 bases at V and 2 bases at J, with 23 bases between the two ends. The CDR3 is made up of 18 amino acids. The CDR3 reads CASTYKSVRIGNTGELFF. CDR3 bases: TGTGCCAGCACCTATAAATCCGTTCGGATTGGAAACACCGGGGAGCTGTTTTTT.

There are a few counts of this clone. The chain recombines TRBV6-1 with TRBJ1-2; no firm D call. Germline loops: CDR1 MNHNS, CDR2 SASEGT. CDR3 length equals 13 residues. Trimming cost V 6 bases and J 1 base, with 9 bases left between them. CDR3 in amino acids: CASRQLVNYGYTF. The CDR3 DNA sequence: TGTGCCAGCAGGCAGCTAGTTAACTATGGCTACACCTTC.

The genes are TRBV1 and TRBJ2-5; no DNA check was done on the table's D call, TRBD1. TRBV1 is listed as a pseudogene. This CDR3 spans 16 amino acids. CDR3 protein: CTSSQPENRVRETQYF. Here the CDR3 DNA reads TGCACCAGCAGCCAGCCAGAGAACAGGGTTCGAGAGACCCAGTACTTC.

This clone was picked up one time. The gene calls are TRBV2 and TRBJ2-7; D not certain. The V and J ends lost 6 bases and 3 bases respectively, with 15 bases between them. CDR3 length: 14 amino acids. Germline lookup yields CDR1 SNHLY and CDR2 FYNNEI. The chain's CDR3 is CASSLTERFYEQYF. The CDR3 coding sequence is TGTGCCAGCAGCCTTACGGAACGATTCTACGAGCAGTACTTC.

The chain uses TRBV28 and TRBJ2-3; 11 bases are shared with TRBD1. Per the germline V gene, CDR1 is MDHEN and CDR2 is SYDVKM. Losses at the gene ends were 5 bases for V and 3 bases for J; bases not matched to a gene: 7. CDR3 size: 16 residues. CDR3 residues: CASSATGTGGTDTQYF. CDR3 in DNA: TGTGCCAGCAGTGCAACCGGGACAGGGGGGACAGATACGCAGTATTTT.

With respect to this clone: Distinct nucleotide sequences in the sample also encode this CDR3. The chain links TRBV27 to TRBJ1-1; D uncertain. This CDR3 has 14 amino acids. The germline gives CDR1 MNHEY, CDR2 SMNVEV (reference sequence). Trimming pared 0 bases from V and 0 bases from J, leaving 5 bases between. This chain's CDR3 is CASSLSNMNTEAFF. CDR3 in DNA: TGTGCCAGCAGTTTATCCAACATGAACACTGAAGCTTTCTTT.

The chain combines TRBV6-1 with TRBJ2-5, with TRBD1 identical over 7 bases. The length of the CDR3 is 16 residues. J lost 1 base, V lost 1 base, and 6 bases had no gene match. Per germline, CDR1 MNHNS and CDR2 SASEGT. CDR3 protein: CASSEETGLLQETQYF. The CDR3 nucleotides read TGTGCCAGCAGTGAAGAGACAGGGCTACTCCAAGAGACCCAGTACTTC.

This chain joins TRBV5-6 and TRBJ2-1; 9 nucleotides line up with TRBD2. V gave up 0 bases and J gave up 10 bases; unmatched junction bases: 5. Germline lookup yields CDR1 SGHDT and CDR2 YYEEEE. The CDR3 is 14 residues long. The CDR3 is CASSLALLAGEQFF. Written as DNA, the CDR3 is TGTGCCAGCAGCTTGGCCTTGCTAGCGGGGGAGCAGTTCTTC. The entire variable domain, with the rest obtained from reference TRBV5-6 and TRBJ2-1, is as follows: DAGVTQSPTHLIKTRGQQVTLRCSPKSGHDTVSWYQQALGQGPQFIFQYYEEEERQRGNFPDRFSGHQFPNYSSELNVNALLLGDSALYLCASSLALLAGEQFFGPGTRLTVL.

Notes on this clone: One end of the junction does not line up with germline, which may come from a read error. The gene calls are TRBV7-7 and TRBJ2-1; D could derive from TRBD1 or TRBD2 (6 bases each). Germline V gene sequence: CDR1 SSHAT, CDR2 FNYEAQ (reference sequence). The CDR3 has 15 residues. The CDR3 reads CASSPRGGTYNEQFF. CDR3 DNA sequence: TGTGCTAGCAGCCCCAGAGGGGGGACATACAATGAGCAGTTCTTC.

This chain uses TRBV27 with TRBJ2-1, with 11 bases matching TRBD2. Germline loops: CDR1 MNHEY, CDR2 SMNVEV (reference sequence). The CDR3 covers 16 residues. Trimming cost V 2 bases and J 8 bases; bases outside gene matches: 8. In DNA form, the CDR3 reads TGTGCCAGCAGTTTAGGAGTAGCGGGGGGGCCGGATGAGCAGTTCTTC. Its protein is CASSLGVAGGPDEQFF.

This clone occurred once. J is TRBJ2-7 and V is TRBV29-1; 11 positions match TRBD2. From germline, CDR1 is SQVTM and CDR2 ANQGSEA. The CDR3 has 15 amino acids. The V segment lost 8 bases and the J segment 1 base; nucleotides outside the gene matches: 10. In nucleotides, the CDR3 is TGCAGCATGGGGACAGGGACTAGCGGATCCTACGAGCAGTACTTC. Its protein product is CSMGTGTSGSYEQYF.

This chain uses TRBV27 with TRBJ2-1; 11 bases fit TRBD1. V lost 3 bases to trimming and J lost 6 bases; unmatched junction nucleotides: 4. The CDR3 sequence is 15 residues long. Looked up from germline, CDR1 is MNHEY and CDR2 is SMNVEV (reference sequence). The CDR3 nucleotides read TGTGCCAGCAGTTTTTTAGGACAGGGGGCCAATGAGCAGTTCTTC. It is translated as CASSFLGQGANEQFF.

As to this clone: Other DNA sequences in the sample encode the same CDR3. This CDR3 reads CASSYSYSYEQYF. Here the CDR3 DNA reads TGTGCCAGCAGTTACTCGTATTCCTACGAGCAGTACTTC. The chain joins TRBV6-5 to TRBJ2-7; D unresolved. The CDR3 is 13 residues long. Germline CDR1 and CDR2: MNHEY and SVGAGI. V lost 0 bases to trimming and J lost 1 base, with 4 bases between them.

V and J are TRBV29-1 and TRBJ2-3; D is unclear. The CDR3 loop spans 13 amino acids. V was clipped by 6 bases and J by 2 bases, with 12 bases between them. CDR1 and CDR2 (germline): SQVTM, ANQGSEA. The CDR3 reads CSVHITATDTQYF. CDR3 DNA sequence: TGCAGCGTACACATCACCGCCACAGATACGCAGTATTTT.

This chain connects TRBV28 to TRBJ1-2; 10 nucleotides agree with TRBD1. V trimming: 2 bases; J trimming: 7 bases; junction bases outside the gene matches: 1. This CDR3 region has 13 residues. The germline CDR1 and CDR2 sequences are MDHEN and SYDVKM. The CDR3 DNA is TGTGCCAGCAGTTTACGGACAGGGGGTGGCTACACCTTC. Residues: CASSLRTGGGYTF.

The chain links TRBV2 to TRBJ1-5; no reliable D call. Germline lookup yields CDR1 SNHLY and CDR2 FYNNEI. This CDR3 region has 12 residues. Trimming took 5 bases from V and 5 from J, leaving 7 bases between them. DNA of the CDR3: TGTGCCAGCAGTTGGAGGGATCAGCCCCAGCATTTT. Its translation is CASSWRDQPQHF.

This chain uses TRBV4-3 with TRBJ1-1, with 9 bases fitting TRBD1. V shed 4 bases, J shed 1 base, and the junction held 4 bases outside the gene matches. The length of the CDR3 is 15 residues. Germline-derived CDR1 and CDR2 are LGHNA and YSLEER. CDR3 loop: CASSLDRGTNTEAFF. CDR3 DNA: TGCGCCAGCAGCCTCGACAGGGGGACGAACACTGAAGCTTTCTTT.

Here the CDR3 reads CATSPGAHEQFF. CDR3 nucleotides: TGTGCCACCTCCCCGGGGGCCCATGAGCAGTTCTTC. This chain connects TRBV11-2 to TRBJ2-1; D tentatively fits TRBD1 or TRBD2 (6 bases each). V was trimmed by 10 bases and J by 8 bases, leaving 15 bases between them. Germline V CDR1 and CDR2: SGHAT, FQNNGV. The CDR3 is 12 amino acids.

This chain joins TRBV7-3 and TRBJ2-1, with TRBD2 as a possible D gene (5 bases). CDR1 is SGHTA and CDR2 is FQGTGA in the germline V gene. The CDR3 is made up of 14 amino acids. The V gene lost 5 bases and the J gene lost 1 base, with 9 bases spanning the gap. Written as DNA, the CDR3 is TGTGCCAGCAGCCAAGGCGGGTCCTACAATGAGCAGTTCTTC. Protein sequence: CASSQGGSYNEQFF.